Here is one T cell receptor beta chain with its context. The antigen remains unidentified. Researchers ran the PCR with 60 Vbeta and 13 Jbeta primers. Libraries were prepared by immunoSEQ multiplex PCR; TCRdb keeps only in-frame clonotypes and omits some of them. Among under 150,000 clones listed, around 75% were seen once. This entry comes from a study of cytomegalovirus exposure and HLA in healthy donors. Germline values: CDR1 SGHNT, CDR2 YYREEE (reference sequence). CDR3 length: 13 residues. The germline V and J ends were trimmed by 3 bases and 6 bases, with 9 bases remaining between them. Study-wide results and caveats: Follow-up analysis found HLA locus-dependent TCR association rates, highest for DRB1 and lowest for HLA-C.

This sequence joins TRBV5-4 and TRBJ2-2, with D possibly matching TRBD1 (5 bases). Material for sequencing was PBMCs. This clonotype was obtained from a middle-aged woman in good health and CMV-seronegative. The CDR3: CASSSRVAGELFF. Here the CDR3 DNA reads TGTGCCAGCAGCTCCAGGGTTGCCGGGGAGCTGTTTTTT. Drawing the rest from reference TRBV5-4 and TRBJ2-2, the complete variable domain is ETGVTQSPTHLIKTRGQQVTLRCSSQSGHNTVSWYQQALGQGPQFIFQYYREEENGRGNFPPRFSGLQFPNYSSELNVNALELDDSALYLCASSSRVAGELFFGEGSRLTVL.